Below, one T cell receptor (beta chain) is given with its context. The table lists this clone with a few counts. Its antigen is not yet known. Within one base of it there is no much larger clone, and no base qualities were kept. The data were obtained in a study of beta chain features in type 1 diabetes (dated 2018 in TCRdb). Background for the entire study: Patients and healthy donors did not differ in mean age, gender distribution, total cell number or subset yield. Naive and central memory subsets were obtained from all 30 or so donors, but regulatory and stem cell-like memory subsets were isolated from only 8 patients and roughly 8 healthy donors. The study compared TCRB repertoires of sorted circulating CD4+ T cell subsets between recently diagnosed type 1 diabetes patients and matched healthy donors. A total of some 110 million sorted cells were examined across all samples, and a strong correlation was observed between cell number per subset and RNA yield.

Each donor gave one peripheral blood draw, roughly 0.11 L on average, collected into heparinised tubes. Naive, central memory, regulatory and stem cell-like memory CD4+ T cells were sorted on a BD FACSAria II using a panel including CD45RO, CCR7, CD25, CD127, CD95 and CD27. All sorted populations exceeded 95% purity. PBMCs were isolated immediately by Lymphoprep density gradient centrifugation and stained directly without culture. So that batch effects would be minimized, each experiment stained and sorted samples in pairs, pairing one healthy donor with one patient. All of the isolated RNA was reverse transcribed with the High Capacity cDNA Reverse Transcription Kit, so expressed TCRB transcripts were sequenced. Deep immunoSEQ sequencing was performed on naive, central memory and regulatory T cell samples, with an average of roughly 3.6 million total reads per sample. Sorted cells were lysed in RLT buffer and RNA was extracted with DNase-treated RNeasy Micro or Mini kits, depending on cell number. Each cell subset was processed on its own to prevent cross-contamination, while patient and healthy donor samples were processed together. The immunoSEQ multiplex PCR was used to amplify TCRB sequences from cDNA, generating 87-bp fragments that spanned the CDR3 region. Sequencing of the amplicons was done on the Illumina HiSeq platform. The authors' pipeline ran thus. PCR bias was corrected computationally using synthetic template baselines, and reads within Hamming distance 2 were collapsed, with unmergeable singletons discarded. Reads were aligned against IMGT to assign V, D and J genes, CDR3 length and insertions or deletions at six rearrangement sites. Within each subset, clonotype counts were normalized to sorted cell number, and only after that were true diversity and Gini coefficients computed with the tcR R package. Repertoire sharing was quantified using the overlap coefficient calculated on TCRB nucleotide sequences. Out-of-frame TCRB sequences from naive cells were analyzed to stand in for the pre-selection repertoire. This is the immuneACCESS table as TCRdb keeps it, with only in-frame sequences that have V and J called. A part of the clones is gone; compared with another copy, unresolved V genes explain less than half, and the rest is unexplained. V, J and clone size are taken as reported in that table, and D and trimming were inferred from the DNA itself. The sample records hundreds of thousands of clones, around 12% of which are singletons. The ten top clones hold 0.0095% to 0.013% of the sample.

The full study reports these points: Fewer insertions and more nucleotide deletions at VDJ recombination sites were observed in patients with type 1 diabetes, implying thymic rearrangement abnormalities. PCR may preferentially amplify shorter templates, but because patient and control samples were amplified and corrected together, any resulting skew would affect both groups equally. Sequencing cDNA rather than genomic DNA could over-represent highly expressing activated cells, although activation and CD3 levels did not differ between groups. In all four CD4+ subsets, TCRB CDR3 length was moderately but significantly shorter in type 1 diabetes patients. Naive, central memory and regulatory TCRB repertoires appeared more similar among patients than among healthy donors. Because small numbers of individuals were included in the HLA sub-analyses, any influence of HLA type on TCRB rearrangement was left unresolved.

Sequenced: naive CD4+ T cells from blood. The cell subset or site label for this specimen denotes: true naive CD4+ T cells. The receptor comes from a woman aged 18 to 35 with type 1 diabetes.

The nucleotides read TGTGCCAGCAGAGGGGACTTGATGTCACCCCTCCACTTT. This encodes CASRGDLMSPLHF. In this chain, TRBV6-5 is recombined with TRBJ1-6; the D gene is possibly TRBD1, with 5 bases matching. The V and J ends are trimmed by 6 bases and 10 bases, leaving 13 bases between them. CDR1 MNHEY and CDR2 SVGAGI are derived from the germline V gene. The CDR3 spans 13 residues, from the cysteine through the phenylalanine. The CDR3 DNA has 39 bases and is translated from base 1.